The text below deals with one T cell receptor beta chain. As yet, its antigen is unknown. These data originate in a study of cytomegalovirus exposure and HLA in healthy donors. Study results and caveats: The likely explanation for a cluster of highly shared sequence variants was sequencing artifact.

The study sampled nominally healthy donors, though unrecorded immune exposures were likely. Vbeta (60) and Jbeta (13) primers were used in the PCR. The table came from immunoSEQ multiplex PCR; TCRdb's copy has only in-frame clones and leaves some out. The data hold 150,000 to 200,000 clones, with approximately 86% observed a single time. Specimen: PBMCs. The receptor's source is a young woman in good health and CMV-seronegative.

The CDR3: CASSTFGQHYGYTF. The CDR3 nucleotides read TGTGCCAGCAGTACCTTTGGACAGCACTATGGCTACACCTTC. V and J are TRBV27 and TRBJ1-2; D perhaps matches TRBD1 (6 bases). This CDR3 has 14 amino acids. V lost 5 bases to trimming and J lost 3 bases, with 13 bases between them. From germline, CDR1 is MNHEY and CDR2 SMNVEV (reference sequence).